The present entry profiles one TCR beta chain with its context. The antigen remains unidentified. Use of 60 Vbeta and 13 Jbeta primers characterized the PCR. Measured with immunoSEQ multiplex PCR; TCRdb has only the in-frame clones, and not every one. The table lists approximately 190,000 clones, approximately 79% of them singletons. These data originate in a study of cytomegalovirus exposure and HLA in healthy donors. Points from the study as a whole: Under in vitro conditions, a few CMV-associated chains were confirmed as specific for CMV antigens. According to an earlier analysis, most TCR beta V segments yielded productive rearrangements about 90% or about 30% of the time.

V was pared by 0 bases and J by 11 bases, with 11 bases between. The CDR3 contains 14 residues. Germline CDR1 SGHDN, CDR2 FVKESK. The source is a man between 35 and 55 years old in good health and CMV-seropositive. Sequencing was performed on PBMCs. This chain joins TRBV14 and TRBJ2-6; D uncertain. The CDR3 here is CASSQDFGPHVLTF. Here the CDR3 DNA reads TGTGCCAGCAGCCAAGATTTCGGTCCACACGTCCTGACTTTC.